A selection of T cell receptor beta chains follows, all from one sample in a study of cytomegalovirus exposure and HLA in healthy donors. This table comes from immunoSEQ multiplex PCR, and its TCRdb copy is limited to in-frame clones, with some not included. The data contain under 300,000 clones, roughly 89% of them singletons. Material for sequencing was PBMCs. These receptors all stem from a woman in her late teens or twenties in good health and CMV-seronegative. CDR3s include the opening cysteine and the closing phenylalanine or tryptophan. The D gene is left open where the match is weak. Clone sizes are given selectively: once, few, many, or a class where the clone is expanded.

TRBV5-1	TRBD2	TRBJ2-3	.	CASSLLAGGPITDTQYF	TGCGCCAGCAGCTTGTTAGCGGGGGGGCCAATCACAGATACGCAGTATTTT
TRBV7-8	.	TRBJ2-1	.	CASSLGSGGVYNEQFF	TGTGCCAGCAGCTTAGGGTCGGGGGGCGTTTACAATGAGCAGTTCTTC
TRBV28	.	TRBJ1-5	.	CASTSAQGGNQPQHF	TGTGCCAGCACTTCGGCACAGGGTGGCAATCAGCCCCAGCATTTT
TRBV27	TRBD1	TRBJ2-3	.	CASSSFSFRQGSTDTQYF	TGTGCCAGCAGTTCCTTCTCCTTTAGACAGGGGAGCACAGATACGCAGTATTTT
TRBV28	.	TRBJ1-4	once	CASRAAEKLFF	TGTGCTTCCAGGGCGGCTGAAAAACTGTTTTTT
TRBV7-3	TRBD1	TRBJ2-7	.	CASSLTQGASREQYF	TGTGCCAGCAGCTTAACACAGGGGGCTAGTCGGGAGCAGTACTTC
TRBV5-6	TRBD1	TRBJ1-3	.	CASSLINRQGASGNTIYF	TGTGCCAGCAGCCTAATAAACAGACAGGGCGCCTCTGGAAACACCATATATTTT
TRBV27	TRBD1	TRBJ2-7	.	CASSWTGGEGEQYF	TGTGCCAGCAGTTGGACAGGGGGCGAGGGCGAGCAGTACTTC
TRBV7-9	TRBD1	TRBJ2-2	.	CASSVIQGASFSYTGELFF	TGTGCCAGCAGCGTGATACAGGGGGCTTCCTTTTCCTACACCGGGGAGCTGTTTTTT
TRBV18	.	TRBJ2-7	few	CASSSSSYEQYF	TGTGCCAGCTCATCGAGCTCCTACGAGCAGTACTTC
TRBV21-1	.	TRBJ2-2	.	CASSCQLNTGELFF	TGTGCCAGCTCTTGTCAACTGAACACCGGGGAGCTGTTTTTT
TRBV4-1	.	TRBJ2-2	.	CASSQDPAGSGELFF	TGCGCCAGCAGCCAAGATCCCGCGGGGTCCGGGGAGCTGTTTTTT
TRBV6-1	.	TRBJ2-3	.	CASSEWIGGNTDTQYF	TGTGCCAGCAGTGAATGGATCGGCGGGAACACAGATACGCAGTATTTT
TRBV27	.	TRBJ2-2	.	CASSLPHQGNIGPGELFF	TGTGCCAGCAGTTTACCACATCAGGGGAACATAGGACCCGGGGAGCTGTTTTTT
TRBV4-1	TRBD2	TRBJ2-1	once	CASSQGTSGGAGEQFF	TGCGCCAGCAGCCAAGGGACTAGCGGGGGGGCTGGTGAGCAGTTCTTC
TRBV4-2	.	TRBJ2-5	.	CASSPVPSFQETQYF	TGTGCCAGCAGCCCCGTCCCTAGCTTCCAAGAGACCCAGTACTTC
TRBV6-5	TRBD1	TRBJ2-1	.	CASSKSWTGSHEQFF	TGTGCCAGCAGTAAAAGCTGGACAGGGTCCCATGAGCAGTTCTTC
TRBV4-3	TRBD2	TRBJ2-5	.	CASSQDGTSGQETQYF	TGCGCCAGCAGCCAAGACGGTACTAGCGGGCAAGAGACCCAGTACTTC
TRBV5-4	TRBD1	TRBJ1-2	.	CASSPGQGNYGYTF	TGTGCCAGCAGCCCGGGACAGGGGAACTATGGCTACACCTTC
TRBV28	TRBD2	TRBJ2-2	.	CASSGRGAGDFRELFF	TGTGCCAGCAGTGGGAGGGGAGCGGGGGACTTCCGGGAGCTGTTTTTT
TRBV14	.	TRBJ2-3	.	CASSQDRALVGDTQYF	TGTGCCAGCAGCCAAGACAGGGCTTTGGTAGGAGATACGCAGTATTTT
TRBV5-4	TRBD1	TRBJ2-7	once	CASSLDRGTYEQYF	TGTGCCAGCAGCTTAGACAGGGGAACCTACGAGCAGTACTTC
TRBV7-9	.	TRBJ1-1	.	CASSLAAAEAFF	TGTGCCAGCAGCTTAGCGGCGGCAGAAGCTTTCTTT
TRBV28	TRBD1	TRBJ2-7	.	CASSTGGRYEQYF	TGTGCCAGCAGTACAGGGGGCCGGTACGAGCAGTACTTC
TRBV28	TRBD1	TRBJ2-7	.	CASKMGMGQGAGEQYF	TGTGCCAGCAAAATGGGTATGGGACAGGGGGCGGGGGAGCAGTACTTC
TRBV5-4	TRBD2	TRBJ2-1	.	CASSLRTSGGYNEQFF	TGTGCCAGCAGCTTAAGGACTAGCGGGGGTTACAATGAGCAGTTCTTC
TRBV5-1	.	TRBJ2-3	.	CASSTGQQTDTQYF	TGCGCCAGCAGCACCGGACAGCAGACAGATACGCAGTATTTT
TRBV2	TRBD1	TRBJ1-6	few	CASTWTGTSNSPLHF	TGTGCCAGCACTTGGACAGGGACCTCTAATTCACCCCTCCACTTT
TRBV18	TRBD2	TRBJ2-3	.	CASSPPGLVILWDTQYF	TGTGCCAGCTCACCACCGGGACTAGTCATATTATGGGATACGCAGTATTTT
TRBV4-1	.	TRBJ2-3	.	CASSQDQGTSTDTQYF	TGCGCCAGCAGCCAAGATCAGGGTACTAGCACAGATACGCAGTATTTT
TRBV6-5	.	TRBJ2-4	.	CASSYSRLSQNIQYF	TGTGCCAGCAGTTACTCCCGCCTTAGCCAAAACATTCAGTACTTC
TRBV7-9	TRBD1	TRBJ1-1	.	CASADRGRVWDTEAFF	TGTGCCAGCGCAGACAGGGGAAGGGTTTGGGACACTGAAGCTTTCTTT
TRBV28	TRBD1	TRBJ2-3	.	CASSFWDRDNTDTQYF	TGTGCCAGCAGTTTTTGGGACAGGGATAACACAGATACGCAGTATTTT
TRBV4-1	TRBD2	TRBJ2-3	.	CASSQDWRGEYTDTQYF	TGCGCCAGCAGCCAAGATTGGCGGGGGGAATACACAGATACGCAGTATTTT
TRBV30	.	TRBJ2-7	.	CAWSEGRRDEQYF	TGTGCCTGGAGTGAAGGCAGGCGGGACGAGCAGTACTTC
TRBV4-1	.	TRBJ2-1	once	CASSQVGTGLSSYNEQFF	TGCGCCAGCAGCCAAGTAGGAACAGGGCTGAGCTCCTACAATGAGCAGTTCTTC
TRBV19	.	TRBJ1-2	.	CASSIPRDYGYTF	TGTGCCAGTAGTATACCCAGGGACTATGGCTACACCTTC
TRBV28	TRBD1	TRBJ1-2	.	CASSLWTMQGGGYTF	TGTGCCAGCAGTTTATGGACGATGCAGGGGGGAGGCTACACCTTC
TRBV28	TRBD1	TRBJ2-4	.	CASVNRGVNIQYF	TGTGCCAGCGTAAACAGGGGGGTTAACATTCAGTACTTC
TRBV5-1	TRBD2	TRBJ2-1	.	CASSLGSPGTSGGYNEQFF	TGCGCCAGCTCTCTGGGGAGCCCCGGGACTAGCGGGGGATACAATGAGCAGTTCTTC
TRBV7-9	.	TRBJ1-3	.	CASEGSPEAGNTIYF	TGTGCCAGCGAAGGGTCCCCGGAGGCTGGAAACACCATATATTTT
TRBV18	.	TRBJ2-7	.	CASSPTAPGLSHYEQYF	TGTGCCAGCTCACCTACCGCCCCCGGACTAAGTCACTACGAGCAGTACTTC
TRBV30	TRBD1	TRBJ1-5	.	CAWSDGTGSHQPQHF	TGTGCCTGGAGTGACGGGACAGGGTCCCATCAGCCCCAGCATTTT
TRBV4-1	TRBD2	TRBJ2-3	.	CASSQGRGESTDTQYF	TGCGCCAGCAGCCAAGGGCGGGGGGAGAGCACAGATACGCAGTATTTT
TRBV20-1	.	TRBJ2-1	.	CSAPRVGEQFF	TGCAGTGCTCCGCGGGTAGGTGAGCAGTTCTTC
TRBV5-4	.	TRBJ2-2	.	CASSTGTGELFF	TGTGCCAGCAGCACCGGGACCGGGGAGCTGTTTTTT
TRBV6-6	.	TRBJ2-5	.	CASRRGQSETQYF	TGTGCCAGCAGGCGGGGACAGAGTGAGACCCAGTACTTC
TRBV29-1	.	TRBJ1-1	.	CSVKREQGVAEAFF	TGCAGCGTCAAAAGAGAACAGGGAGTCGCTGAAGCTTTCTTT
TRBV6-5	.	TRBJ2-7	.	CASSLDQGSYEQYF	TGTGCCAGCAGCCTTGACCAGGGCTCTTACGAGCAGTACTTC
TRBV25-1	TRBD2	TRBJ2-2	.	CASSEAGEGWELFF	TGTGCCAGCAGTGAAGCGGGGGAGGGCTGGGAGCTGTTTTTT
TRBV27	.	TRBJ1-2	.	CASGHRQYGYTF	TGTGCCAGCGGACACCGGCAATATGGCTACACCTTC
TRBV29-1	TRBD2	TRBJ2-1	.	CSASGTSGSYNEQFF	TGCAGCGCGAGCGGGACTAGCGGGTCCTACAATGAGCAGTTCTTC
TRBV27	.	TRBJ2-2	.	CASSFNLYIANTGELFF	TGTGCCAGCAGTTTTAATCTTTATATCGCGAACACCGGGGAGCTGTTTTTT
TRBV7-8	TRBD1	TRBJ1-5	many	CASSTHRGPSGNQPQHF	TGTGCCAGCAGCACCCACAGGGGCCCCAGTGGCAATCAGCCCCAGCATTTT
TRBV7-2	.	TRBJ1-2	.	CASSLEQGFYYGYTF	TGTGCCAGCAGCTTAGAACAGGGTTTCTACTATGGCTACACCTTC